These 6 T cell receptor beta chains were all obtained from the same sample, sequenced in a study of control samples from healthy donors and cancer patients. The data were produced by immunoSEQ multiplex PCR, yet TCRdb's version contains in-frame clones alone and is incomplete. This listing includes about 190,000 clones. Sequenced sample: blood. All receptors come from a woman aged 25 to 39 in good health.

The chain is built from TRBV29-1 and TRBJ1-1; D gene ambiguous. The CDR3 runs 12 residues. The ends were cut back, 4 bases at V and 4 bases at J, with 10 bases in the middle. The germline V gene has CDR1 SQVTM and CDR2 ANQGSEA. The CDR3 DNA follows: TGCAGCGTTGCGGCGCGGGGCACTGAAGCTTTCTTT. It is translated as CSVAARGTEAFF. Supplemented by reference TRBV29-1 and TRBJ1-1, the full variable domain reads SAVISQKPSRDICQRGTSLTIQCQVDSQVTMMFWYRQQPGQSLTLIATANQGSEATYESGFVIDKFPISRPNLTFSTLTVSNMSPEDSSIYLCSVAARGTEAFFGQGTRLTVV.

The chain joins TRBV24-1 to TRBJ1-5, with no clear D. There are 13 residues in the CDR3. Trimming pared 3 bases from V and 7 bases from J, leaving 9 bases between. Germline CDR1 is KGHDR and CDR2 is SFDVKD. The CDR3 here is CATSDQIGQPQHF. The CDR3 region has the DNA TGTGCCACCAGTGATCAAATTGGGCAGCCCCAGCATTTT.

The chain joins TRBV5-1 to TRBJ2-1; D unresolved. V was clipped by 5 bases and J by 9 bases, with 9 bases between them. This CDR3 contains 11 residues. Germline V lookup: CDR1 SGHRS, CDR2 YFSETQ. The CDR3: CASSKGTEQFF. CDR3 DNA: TGCGCCAGCAGTAAGGGTACTGAGCAGTTCTTC. The full variable domain, in which reference TRBV5-1 and TRBJ2-1 provide the parts outside the CDR3, is KAGVTQTPRYLIKTRGQQVTLSCSPISGHRSVSWYQQTPGQGLQFLFEYFSETQRNKGNFPGRFSGRQFSNSRSEMNVSTLELGDSALYLCASSKGTEQFFGPGTRLTVL.

The chain has TRBV3-1 (or the pseudogene TRBV3-2) and TRBJ2-2; perhaps TRBD2 as D (6 bases). V was trimmed by 4 bases and J by 3 bases, leaving 15 bases between them. This CDR3 comprises 16 residues. Germline assignment: CDR1 LGHDT and CDR2 YNNKEL (reference sequence). CDR3 DNA: TGTGCCAGCAGCCCCAGCCGCGGGGTAGACACCGGGGAGCTGTTTTTT. Translating it yields CASSPSRGVDTGELFF.

The chain joins TRBV19 to TRBJ1-1; D ambiguous. The V gene's germline CDR1 is LNHDA and CDR2 SQIVND (reference sequence). The V end was cut by 7 bases, the J end by 0 bases, with 15 bases between. CDR3 length equals 15 residues. The DNA for the CDR3 is TGTGCCAGTACCCGACGAAGGGAGGTGAACACTGAAGCTTTCTTT. It translates to CASTRRREVNTEAFF. The complete variable domain, with remaining parts taken from reference TRBV19 and TRBJ1-1, reads DGGITQSPKYLFRKEGQNVTLSCEQNLNHDAMYWYRQDPGQGLRLIYYSQIVNDFQKGDIAEGYSVSREKKESFPLTVTSAQKNPTAFYLCASTRRREVNTEAFFGQGTRLTVV.

Concerning this clone: At the DNA level, this CDR3 is encoded by other sequences in the same sample as well. CDR3 in DNA: TGCGCCAGCAGCCAAGAGGTGAGAGCTAAAAACATTCAGTACTTC. Its protein is CASSQEVRAKNIQYF. The chain links TRBV4-3 to TRBJ2-4; D ambiguous. The CDR3 sequence is 15 residues long. The V end was cut by 0 bases, the J end by 4 bases, with 10 bases between. The germline CDR1 and CDR2 sequences are LGHNA and YSLEER.